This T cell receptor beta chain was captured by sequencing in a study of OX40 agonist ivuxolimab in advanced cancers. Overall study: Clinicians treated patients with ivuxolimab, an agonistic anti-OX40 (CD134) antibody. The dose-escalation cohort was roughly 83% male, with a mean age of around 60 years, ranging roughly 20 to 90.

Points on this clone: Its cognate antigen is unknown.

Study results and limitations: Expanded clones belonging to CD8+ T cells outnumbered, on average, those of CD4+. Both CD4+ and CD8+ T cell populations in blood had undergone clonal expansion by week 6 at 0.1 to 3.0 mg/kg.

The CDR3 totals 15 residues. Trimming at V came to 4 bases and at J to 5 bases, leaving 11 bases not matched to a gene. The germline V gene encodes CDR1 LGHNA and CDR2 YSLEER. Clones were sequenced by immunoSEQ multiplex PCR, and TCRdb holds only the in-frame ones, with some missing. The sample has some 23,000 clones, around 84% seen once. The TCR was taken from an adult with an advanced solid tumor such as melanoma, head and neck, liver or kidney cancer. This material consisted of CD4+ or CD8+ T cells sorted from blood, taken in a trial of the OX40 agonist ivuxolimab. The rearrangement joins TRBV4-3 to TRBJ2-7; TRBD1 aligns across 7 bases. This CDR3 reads CASSLTGDSRHEQYF. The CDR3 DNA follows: TGCGCCAGCAGCCTGACCGGGGACAGTCGGCACGAGCAGTACTTC.